These T cell receptor beta chains were read from a single sample in a study of control samples from healthy donors and cancer patients. Only in-frame clones appear in the TCRdb table, and some are missing; sequencing was by immunoSEQ multiplex PCR. The repertoire holds about 89,000 clones, under 90% seen once, with less than 2.5% in the top ten. Material for sequencing was blood. Every receptor here comes from a woman aged 40 to 50 in good health. CDR3s include the opening cysteine and the closing phenylalanine or tryptophan. Fields, in order: V gene, D gene, J gene, clone size, CDR3 DNA, CDR3 protein. The D gene is left open where the match is weak. Clone size is given for some rows only: seen once, a few or many times, or a class if the clone is expanded.

v_call: TRBV5-5; d_call: .; j_call: TRBJ2-7; clone_size: .; cdr3_nt: TGTGCCAGCAGCTTGGGTCCAGCCGGGACGGGTTACGAGCAGTACTTC; cdr3_aa: CASSLGPAGTGYEQYF
v_call: TRBV5-6; d_call: TRBD1; j_call: TRBJ1-6; clone_size: .; cdr3_nt: TGTGCCAGCAGCGCCCGCCGGACAGGGTTGTATTCACCCCTCCACTTT; cdr3_aa: CASSARRTGLYSPLHF
v_call: TRBV6-2/TRBV6-3; d_call: TRBD1; j_call: TRBJ2-6; clone_size: .; cdr3_nt: TGTGCCAGCAGTTCTGGACAGGTGAACAGATACTCTGGGGCCAACGTCCTGACTTTC; cdr3_aa: CASSSGQVNRYSGANVLTF
v_call: TRBV6-5; d_call: .; j_call: TRBJ1-5; clone_size: .; cdr3_nt: TGTGCCAGCAGTTCCCTGGAAGGGCCCCAGCATTTT; cdr3_aa: CASSSLEGPQHF
v_call: TRBV1; d_call: .; j_call: TRBJ2-3; clone_size: .; cdr3_nt: TGCACCAGCAGCCATCCGCGGGGGGCCCCAGATACGCAGTATTTT; cdr3_aa: CTSSHPRGAPDTQYF
v_call: TRBV27; d_call: TRBD1; j_call: TRBJ2-7; clone_size: .; cdr3_nt: TGTGCCAGCAGTATGACAGGGGGCAGTTACGAGCAGTACTTC; cdr3_aa: CASSMTGGSYEQYF
v_call: TRBV2; d_call: .; j_call: TRBJ2-1; clone_size: .; cdr3_nt: TGTGCCAGCAGAGTAGCGGCCTCCTACAATGAGCAGTTCTTC; cdr3_aa: CASRVAASYNEQFF
v_call: TRBV7-2; d_call: TRBD2; j_call: TRBJ2-5; clone_size: .; cdr3_nt: TGTGCCAGCAGCTTAGATGGTAGCGGGGGTGCTAAGACCCAGTACTTC; cdr3_aa: CASSLDGSGGAKTQYF
v_call: TRBV11-3; d_call: .; j_call: TRBJ2-4; clone_size: .; cdr3_nt: TGTGCCAGCAGCGCAGGGTTTTCCAAAAACATTCAGTACTTC; cdr3_aa: CASSAGFSKNIQYF
v_call: TRBV12-5; d_call: .; j_call: TRBJ1-2; clone_size: few; cdr3_nt: TGTGCTAGTGCCTCAGACGGGGGCTATGGCTACACCTTC; cdr3_aa: CASASDGGYGYTF
v_call: TRBV30; d_call: .; j_call: TRBJ2-1; clone_size: few; cdr3_nt: TGTGCCTGGGGGGAGCAGAGGGAGCAGTTCTTC; cdr3_aa: CAWGEQREQFF
v_call: TRBV5-6; d_call: TRBD1; j_call: TRBJ2-1; clone_size: .; cdr3_nt: TGTGCCAGCAGCCGGGACAGCAATGAGCAGTTCTTC; cdr3_aa: CASSRDSNEQFF
v_call: TRBV4-3; d_call: TRBD1; j_call: TRBJ1-6; clone_size: .; cdr3_nt: TGCGCCAGCAGCCAAGGGGACAGTACAAATTCACCCCTCCACTTT; cdr3_aa: CASSQGDSTNSPLHF
v_call: TRBV12-3/TRBV12-4; d_call: .; j_call: TRBJ1-2; clone_size: once; cdr3_nt: TGTGCCAGCAGTTTCCGGGGGTGGGATGGCTACACCTTC; cdr3_aa: CASSFRGWDGYTF
v_call: TRBV23-1; d_call: TRBD1; j_call: TRBJ1-4; clone_size: .; cdr3_nt: TGCGCCAGCAACCCGGGACAGGCTAATGAAAAACTGTTTTTT; cdr3_aa: CASNPGQANEKLFF
v_call: TRBV10-3; d_call: TRBD2; j_call: TRBJ2-1; clone_size: .; cdr3_nt: TGTGCCATCCCCTCTGCGGGGGGGTTCTCAAATGAGCAGTTCTTC; cdr3_aa: CAIPSAGGFSNEQFF
v_call: TRBV29-1; d_call: TRBD1; j_call: TRBJ1-1; clone_size: few; cdr3_nt: TGCAGCCTAAGCCGGGACAGGGATTACACTGAAGCTTTCTTT; cdr3_aa: CSLSRDRDYTEAFF
v_call: TRBV7-9; d_call: .; j_call: TRBJ1-6; clone_size: .; cdr3_nt: TGTGCCACCGACAGTCTGAGTTCACCCCTCCACTTT; cdr3_aa: CATDSLSSPLHF
v_call: TRBV4-3; d_call: .; j_call: TRBJ2-7; clone_size: .; cdr3_nt: TGCGCCAGCAGCCAACAGAGCTACGAGCAGTACTTC; cdr3_aa: CASSQQSYEQYF
v_call: TRBV15; d_call: .; j_call: TRBJ1-1; clone_size: .; cdr3_nt: TGTGCCACCAGCAGAGAGATGGGGACCACTGAAGCTTTCTTT; cdr3_aa: CATSREMGTTEAFF
v_call: TRBV3-1/TRBV3-2; d_call: .; j_call: TRBJ1-3; clone_size: .; cdr3_nt: TGTGCCAGCAGCCAAGATGGACTCTCTGGAAACACCATATATTTT; cdr3_aa: CASSQDGLSGNTIYF
v_call: TRBV6-5; d_call: TRBD1; j_call: TRBJ1-5; clone_size: few; cdr3_nt: TGTGCCAGCAGCCGGACAGGAAACAATCAGCCCCAGCATTTT; cdr3_aa: CASSRTGNNQPQHF
v_call: TRBV7-3; d_call: TRBD2; j_call: TRBJ2-3; clone_size: .; cdr3_nt: TGTGCCAGCAGCCCACTAGCGGGGGGGCCCACAGATACGCAGTATTTT; cdr3_aa: CASSPLAGGPTDTQYF
v_call: TRBV5-6; d_call: .; j_call: TRBJ1-3; clone_size: .; cdr3_nt: TGTGCCAGCAGCTCTCTGGACAGAAGCTCTGGAAACACCATATATTTT; cdr3_aa: CASSSLDRSSGNTIYF
v_call: TRBV4-1; d_call: TRBD2; j_call: TRBJ2-2; clone_size: .; cdr3_nt: TGCGCCAGCAGCCAAAGCGGGGGGGCTCTTACCGGGGAGCTGTTTTTT; cdr3_aa: CASSQSGGALTGELFF
v_call: TRBV15; d_call: TRBD1; j_call: TRBJ2-5; clone_size: .; cdr3_nt: TGTGCCACCAGCAGTACACAGGGGGTTCAAGAGACCCAGTACTTC; cdr3_aa: CATSSTQGVQETQYF
v_call: TRBV24-1; d_call: .; j_call: TRBJ1-3; clone_size: .; cdr3_nt: TGTGCCACCAGTCCAGGGATCTCTGGAAACACCATATATTTT; cdr3_aa: CATSPGISGNTIYF
v_call: TRBV7-2; d_call: TRBD1; j_call: TRBJ1-3; clone_size: .; cdr3_nt: TGTGCCAGCAGCTTATTGGACAGGGCAACAAACACCATATATTTT; cdr3_aa: CASSLLDRATNTIYF
v_call: TRBV7-3; d_call: .; j_call: TRBJ2-3; clone_size: .; cdr3_nt: TGTGCCAGCAGCAATCCGGCAGATACGCAGTATTTT; cdr3_aa: CASSNPADTQYF
v_call: TRBV19; d_call: .; j_call: TRBJ1-5; clone_size: .; cdr3_nt: TGTGCCAGTAGTCTCCGGGGGACCCAGCATTTT; cdr3_aa: CASSLRGTQHF
v_call: TRBV7-3; d_call: .; j_call: TRBJ2-7; clone_size: .; cdr3_nt: TGTGCCAGCAGCTTAACAGGGAGCGAGCAGTACTTC; cdr3_aa: CASSLTGSEQYF
v_call: TRBV30; d_call: TRBD2; j_call: TRBJ2-1; clone_size: .; cdr3_nt: TGTGCCTGGAATAGCGGGGGTGGCAATGAGCAGTTCTTC; cdr3_aa: CAWNSGGGNEQFF
v_call: TRBV2; d_call: TRBD1; j_call: TRBJ1-1; clone_size: .; cdr3_nt: TGTGCCAGCAGTGTCGAGGACAGGGCGGAAGCTTTCTTT; cdr3_aa: CASSVEDRAEAFF
v_call: TRBV7-2; d_call: .; j_call: TRBJ2-3; clone_size: .; cdr3_nt: TGTGCCAGCAGCTTACAGTCGGGGAGACGCACAGATACGCAGTATTTT; cdr3_aa: CASSLQSGRRTDTQYF
v_call: TRBV9; d_call: .; j_call: TRBJ1-6; clone_size: .; cdr3_nt: TGTGCCAGCAGCCCTCGGGAAGACGGTTCACCCCTCCACTTT; cdr3_aa: CASSPREDGSPLHF
v_call: TRBV12-3/TRBV12-4; d_call: .; j_call: TRBJ1-2; clone_size: .; cdr3_nt: TGTGCCAGCAGTTGGACAGATAACTATGGCTACACCTTC; cdr3_aa: CASSWTDNYGYTF
v_call: TRBV2; d_call: TRBD1; j_call: TRBJ1-2; clone_size: many; cdr3_nt: TGTGCCAGCCGCGGACAGGGCTATGGCTACACCTTC; cdr3_aa: CASRGQGYGYTF
v_call: TRBV27; d_call: TRBD1; j_call: TRBJ1-1; clone_size: .; cdr3_nt: TGTGCCAGCAGTTCGGCCCCCGGGACAGGGTACCGCACTGAAGCTTTCTTT; cdr3_aa: CASSSAPGTGYRTEAFF
v_call: TRBV24-1; d_call: .; j_call: TRBJ2-3; clone_size: .; cdr3_nt: TGTGCCACCAGAGGGGGCACAGATACGCAGTATTTT; cdr3_aa: CATRGGTDTQYF
v_call: TRBV6-5; d_call: .; j_call: TRBJ2-5; clone_size: .; cdr3_nt: TGTGCCGCCGCCACAGGGAGGGTCCAAGAGACCCAGTACTTC; cdr3_aa: CAAATGRVQETQYF
v_call: TRBV2; d_call: .; j_call: TRBJ2-5; clone_size: .; cdr3_nt: TGTGCCAGCAGTGATAGTCAGCTACAAGAGACCCAGTACTTC; cdr3_aa: CASSDSQLQETQYF
v_call: TRBV5-1; d_call: .; j_call: TRBJ2-1; clone_size: .; cdr3_nt: TGCGCCAGCAGCGCCCGGGACTCTACAAATGAGCAGTTCTTC; cdr3_aa: CASSARDSTNEQFF
v_call: TRBV7-3; d_call: .; j_call: TRBJ1-2; clone_size: .; cdr3_nt: TGTGCCAGCAGCTCCTCGGACGGGGACTATGGCTACACCTTC; cdr3_aa: CASSSSDGDYGYTF
v_call: TRBV7-2; d_call: TRBD1; j_call: TRBJ1-1; clone_size: .; cdr3_nt: TGTGCCAGCAGCTCCCCGTTGACAGGGTGGGCAGCTTTCTTT; cdr3_aa: CASSSPLTGWAAFF
v_call: TRBV24-1; d_call: .; j_call: TRBJ2-3; clone_size: .; cdr3_nt: TGTGCCACCAGTGATTGGGGCAGGGTAAGCACAGATACGCAGTATTTT; cdr3_aa: CATSDWGRVSTDTQYF
v_call: TRBV19; d_call: .; j_call: TRBJ1-2; clone_size: .; cdr3_nt: TGTGCCGGGTTGTCGGGCTATGGCTACACCTTC; cdr3_aa: CAGLSGYGYTF
v_call: TRBV11-1; d_call: .; j_call: TRBJ1-1; clone_size: .; cdr3_nt: TGTGCCAGCAGCTCAATTCTAGGGACTGAAGCTTTCTTT; cdr3_aa: CASSSILGTEAFF
v_call: TRBV18; d_call: .; j_call: TRBJ1-1; clone_size: .; cdr3_nt: TGTGCCAGCTCACCACGGAGGACAGCCACCACTGAAGCTTTCTTT; cdr3_aa: CASSPRRTATTEAFF